The clone carrying this TCR beta chain was observed a handful of times. Its target is unknown. CDR1 and CDR2 from the germline V gene are MNHEY and SVGEGT. J lost 8 bases, V lost 6 bases, and 12 bases had no gene match. The length of the CDR3 is 15 residues. TCRdb used MiXCR to reprocess the reads, holding one entry per CDR3 protein. Among 200,000 to 300,000 distinct CDR3 sequences listed, around 9% were seen once. This entry belongs to a study of T cell repertoires in cytomegalovirus infection. Turning to the study itself: CMV infection together with matching HLA type was indicated by public TCR beta signatures. Study observations and caveats: Carriage of CMV together with the relevant HLA was identifiable through cumulative public TCR beta family frequency. HLA-C-restricted TCR beta clonotypes specific for CMV led the ex vivo response.

Sequencing was carried out using PBMCs. The sequence was obtained from a human donor in good health (CMV status not recorded). Some clones in this sample may be carry-over from other donors' samples. This chain uses TRBV6-2 or TRBV6-3 with TRBJ2-1, with TRBD2 identical over 8 bases. The CDR3 region is CASRDGGAGVHEQFF. The CDR3 DNA is TGTGCCAGCAGAGACGGGGGGGCAGGTGTCCATGAGCAGTTCTTC.